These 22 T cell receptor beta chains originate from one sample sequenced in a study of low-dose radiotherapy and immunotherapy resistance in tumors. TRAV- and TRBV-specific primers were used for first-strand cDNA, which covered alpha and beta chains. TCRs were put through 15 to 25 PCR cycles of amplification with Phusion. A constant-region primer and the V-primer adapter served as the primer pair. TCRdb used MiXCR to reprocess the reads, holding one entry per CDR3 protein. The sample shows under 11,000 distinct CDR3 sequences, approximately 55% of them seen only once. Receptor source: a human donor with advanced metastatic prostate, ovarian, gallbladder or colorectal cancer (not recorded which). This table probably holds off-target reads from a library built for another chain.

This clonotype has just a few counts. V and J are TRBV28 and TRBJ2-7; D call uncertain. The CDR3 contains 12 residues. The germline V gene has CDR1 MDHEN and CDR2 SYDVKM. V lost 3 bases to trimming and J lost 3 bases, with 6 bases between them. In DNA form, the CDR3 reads TGTGCCAGCAGTTTTGGTAGCTACGAGCAGTACTTC. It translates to CASSFGSYEQYF.

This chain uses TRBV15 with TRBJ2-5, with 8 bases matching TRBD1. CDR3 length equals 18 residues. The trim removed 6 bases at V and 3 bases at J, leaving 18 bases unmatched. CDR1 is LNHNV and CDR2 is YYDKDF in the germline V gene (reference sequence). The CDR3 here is CATSPGGFSLRGKETQYF. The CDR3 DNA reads TGTGCCACCAGTCCAGGGGGCTTTTCCTTGCGGGGAAAAGAGACCCAGTACTTC.

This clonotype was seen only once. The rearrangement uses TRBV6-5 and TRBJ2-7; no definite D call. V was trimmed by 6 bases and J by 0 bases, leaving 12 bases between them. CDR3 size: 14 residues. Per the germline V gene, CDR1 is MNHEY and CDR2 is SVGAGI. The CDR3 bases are TGTGCCAGCAGGAAGGACGGAACCTCCTACGAGCAGTACTTC. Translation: CASRKDGTSYEQYF.

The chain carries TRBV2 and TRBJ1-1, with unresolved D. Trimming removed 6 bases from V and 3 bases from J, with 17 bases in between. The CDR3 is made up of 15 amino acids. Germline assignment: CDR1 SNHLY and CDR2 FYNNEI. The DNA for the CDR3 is TGTGCCAGCAGATTAGAAACCTTCCAGGACACTGAAGCTTTCTTT. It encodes CASRLETFQDTEAFF.

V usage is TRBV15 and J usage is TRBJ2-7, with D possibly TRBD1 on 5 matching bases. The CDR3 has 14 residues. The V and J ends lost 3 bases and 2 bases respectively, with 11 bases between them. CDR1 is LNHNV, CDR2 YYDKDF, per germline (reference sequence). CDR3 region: CATSSPDSPYEQYF. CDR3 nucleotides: TGTGCCACCAGCAGCCCCGACAGTCCCTACGAGCAGTACTTC.

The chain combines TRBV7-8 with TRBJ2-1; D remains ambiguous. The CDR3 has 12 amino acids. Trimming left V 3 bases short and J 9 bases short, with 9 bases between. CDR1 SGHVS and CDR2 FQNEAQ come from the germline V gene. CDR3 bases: TGTGCCAGCAGCTTTCCAATGGGTGAGCAGTTCTTC. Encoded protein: CASSFPMGEQFF.

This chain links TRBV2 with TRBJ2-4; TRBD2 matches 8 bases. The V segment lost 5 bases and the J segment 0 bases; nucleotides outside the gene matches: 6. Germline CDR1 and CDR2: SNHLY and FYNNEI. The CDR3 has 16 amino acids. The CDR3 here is CASSSGGAGAKNIQYF. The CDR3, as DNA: TGTGCCAGCAGTTCGGGGGGGGCCGGAGCCAAAAACATTCAGTACTTC.

CDR3 bases: TGTGCCAGCAGCCAAGTCGCAGGCGGGGAGCAGTTCTTC. This encodes CASSQVAGGEQFF. The rearrangement uses TRBV3-1 and TRBJ2-1, with D perhaps TRBD2 (5 bases). There are 13 residues in the CDR3. With 1 base removed from V and 10 bases from J, the gap between germline ends came to 11 bases. Germline lookup yields CDR1 LGHDT and CDR2 YNNKEL (reference sequence).

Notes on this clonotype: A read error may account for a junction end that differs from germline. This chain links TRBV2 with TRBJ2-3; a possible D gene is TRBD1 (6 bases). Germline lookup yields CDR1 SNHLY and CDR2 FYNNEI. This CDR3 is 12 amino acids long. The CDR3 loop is CASSPLARGGVF. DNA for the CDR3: TGTGCCAGCAGTCCCTTAGCGCGAGGGGGAGTATTT.

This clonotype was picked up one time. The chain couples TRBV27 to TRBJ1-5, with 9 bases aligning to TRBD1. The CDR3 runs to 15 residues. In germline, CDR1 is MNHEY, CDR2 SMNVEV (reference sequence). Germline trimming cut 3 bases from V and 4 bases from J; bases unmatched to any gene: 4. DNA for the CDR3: TGTGCCAGCAGTTTGGGGACAGGGACTAATCAGCCCCAGCATTTT. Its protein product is CASSLGTGTNQPQHF.

CDR3 protein: CASGFREQFF. DNA of the CDR3: TGTGCTAGTGGTTTTAGGGAGCAGTTCTTC. This chain joins TRBV12-5 and TRBJ2-1; D is ambiguous. This CDR3 contains 10 residues. Germline V lookup: CDR1 LGHNT, CDR2 FRNRAP. Between the trimmed V and J ends, which lost 3 bases and 10 bases, there was a span of 4 bases.

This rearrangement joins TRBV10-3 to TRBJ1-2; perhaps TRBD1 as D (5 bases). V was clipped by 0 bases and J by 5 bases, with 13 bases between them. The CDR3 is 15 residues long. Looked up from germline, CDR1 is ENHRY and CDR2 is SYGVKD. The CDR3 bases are TGTGCCATCAGTGAGTCGAGGCAGGGAGTTTATGGCTACACCTTC. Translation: CAISESRQGVYGYTF.

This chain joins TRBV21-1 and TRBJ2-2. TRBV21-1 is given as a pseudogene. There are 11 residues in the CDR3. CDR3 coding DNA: TGTATGGAACGCTCCACCGGGGAGCTGTTTTTT. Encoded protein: CMERSTGELFF.

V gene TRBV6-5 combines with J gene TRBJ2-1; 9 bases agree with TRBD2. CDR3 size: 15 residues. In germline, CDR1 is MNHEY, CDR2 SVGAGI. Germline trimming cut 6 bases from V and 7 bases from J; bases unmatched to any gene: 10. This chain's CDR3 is CASRSGLATTNEQFF. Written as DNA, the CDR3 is TGTGCCAGCAGGTCGGGACTAGCCACTACAAATGAGCAGTTCTTC.

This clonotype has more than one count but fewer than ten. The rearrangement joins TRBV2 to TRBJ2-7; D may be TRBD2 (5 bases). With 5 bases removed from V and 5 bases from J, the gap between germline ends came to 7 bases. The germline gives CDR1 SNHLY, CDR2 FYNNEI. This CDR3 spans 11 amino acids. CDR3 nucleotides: TGTGCCAGCAGTACTAGGGACGAGCAGTACTTC. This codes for CASSTRDEQYF.

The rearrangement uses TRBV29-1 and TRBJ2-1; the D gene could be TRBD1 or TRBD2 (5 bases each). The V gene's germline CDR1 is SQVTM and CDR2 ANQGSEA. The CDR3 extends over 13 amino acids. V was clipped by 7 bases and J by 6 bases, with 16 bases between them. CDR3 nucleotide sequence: TGCAGCGCCCCGGGACCCCTTGGCAATGAGCAGTTCTTC. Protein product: CSAPGPLGNEQFF.

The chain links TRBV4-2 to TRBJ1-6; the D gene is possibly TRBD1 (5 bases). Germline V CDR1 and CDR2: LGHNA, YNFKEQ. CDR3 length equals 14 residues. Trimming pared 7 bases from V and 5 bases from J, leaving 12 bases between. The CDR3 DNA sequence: TGTGCCAGCACCCTGGCAGGGAATAATTCACCCCTCCACTTT. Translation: CASTLAGNNSPLHF.

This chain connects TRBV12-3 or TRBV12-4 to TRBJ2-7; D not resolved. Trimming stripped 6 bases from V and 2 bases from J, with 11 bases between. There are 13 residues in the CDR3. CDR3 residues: CASRLDGAYEQYF. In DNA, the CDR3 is TGTGCCAGCAGGTTGGACGGAGCCTACGAGCAGTACTTC.

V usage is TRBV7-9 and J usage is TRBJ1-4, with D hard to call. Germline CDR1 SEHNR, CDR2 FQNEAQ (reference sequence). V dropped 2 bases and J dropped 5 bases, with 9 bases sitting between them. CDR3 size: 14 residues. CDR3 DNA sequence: TGTGCCAGCAGCTTACCCCCGCTGAATGAAAAACTGTTTTTT. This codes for CASSLPPLNEKLFF.

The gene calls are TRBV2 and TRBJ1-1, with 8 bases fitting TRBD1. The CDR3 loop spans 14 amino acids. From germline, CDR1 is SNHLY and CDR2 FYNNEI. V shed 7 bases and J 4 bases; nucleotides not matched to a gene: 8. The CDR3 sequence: CASKGQGAGTEAFF. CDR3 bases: TGTGCCAGCAAGGGGCAGGGGGCCGGCACTGAAGCTTTCTTT.

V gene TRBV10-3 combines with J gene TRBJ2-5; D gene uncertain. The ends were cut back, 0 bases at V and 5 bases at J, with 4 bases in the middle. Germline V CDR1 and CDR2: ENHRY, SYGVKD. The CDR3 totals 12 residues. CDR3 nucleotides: TGTGCCATCAGTGAGTCAGAGGAGACCCAGTACTTC. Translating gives CAISESEETQYF.

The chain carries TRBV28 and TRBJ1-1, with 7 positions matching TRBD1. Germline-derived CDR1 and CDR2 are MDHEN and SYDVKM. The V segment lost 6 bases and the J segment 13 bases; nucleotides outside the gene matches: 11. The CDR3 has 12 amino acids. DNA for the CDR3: TGTGCCAGCAGCCCCCCCCGGGACAGCCTTTTCTTT. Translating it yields CASSPPRDSLFF.